A selection of T cell receptor beta chains follows, all from one sample in a study of OX40 agonist ivuxolimab in advanced cancers. The protocol was immunoSEQ multiplex PCR, while the TCRdb copy is restricted to in-frame clones and leaves out a portion. The table includes about 59,000 clones, 85% to 90% detected once. Sample: CD4+ or CD8+ T cells sorted from blood, taken in a trial of the OX40 agonist ivuxolimab. Receptors were obtained from an adult with an advanced solid tumor such as melanoma, head and neck, liver or kidney cancer. CDR3s include the opening cysteine and the closing phenylalanine or tryptophan. The order of the fields is clone size, J gene, V gene, D gene, CDR3 DNA, CDR3 protein. D genes are given only for firm matches. Expanded clones are given a class, and other clones once, few, many or no size at all.

- | TRBJ2-2 | TRBV4-2 | TRBD2 | TGTGCCAGCAGCCAAGTTAGCGGGGGAAACACCGGGGAGCTGTTTTTT | CASSQVSGGNTGELFF
- | TRBJ2-4 | TRBV29-1 | TRBD2 | TGCAGCGCTCAGGGAGGTGCGGGGGGGCCATCCAAAAACATTCAGTACTTC | CSAQGGAGGPSKNIQYF
- | TRBJ2-1 | TRBV9 | TRBD2 | TGTGCCAGCAGCCACAGGGAGCTAGCGGGATATGAGCAGTTCTTC | CASSHRELAGYEQFF
- | TRBJ2-5 | TRBV10-2 | TRBD1 | TGCGCCAGCAAAACGACAGGGGGCAGTGAGACCCAGTACTTC | CASKTTGGSETQYF
few | TRBJ2-5 | TRBV11-3 | - | TGTGCCAGCAGTTCGGGGAGATCGGAGACCCAGTACTTC | CASSSGRSETQYF
once | TRBJ2-7 | TRBV5-1 | TRBD2 | TGCGCCAGCAGTCCAGGACTAGCGGGAGTCGACGAGCAGTACTTC | CASSPGLAGVDEQYF
- | TRBJ2-1 | TRBV4-2 | - | TGTGCCAGCAGCCAAGAAGTGCGGGGCCCTTCCCCCGCTTACAATGAGCAGTTCTTC | CASSQEVRGPSPAYNEQFF
few | TRBJ2-7 | TRBV29-1 | TRBD2 | TGCAGCGTTAGGGAGGGTCTGGGCCCCTACGAGCAGTACTTC | CSVREGLGPYEQYF
- | TRBJ2-5 | TRBV7-2 | - | TGTGCCAGCAGCTTAGTAGAGACCCAGTACTTC | CASSLVETQYF
- | TRBJ2-7 | TRBV4-3 | - | TGCGCCAGCAGCCAAGAAGGTGGATTCACCTACGAGCAGTACTTC | CASSQEGGFTYEQYF
- | TRBJ2-7 | TRBV19 | TRBD2 | TGTGCCAGTAGTAGGTCGAGCGGGAGTCCTTACGAGCAGTACTTC | CASSRSSGSPYEQYF
- | TRBJ1-3 | TRBV21-1 | - | TGTGCCAGCAGCAAAGAAAGGGGTTGCACTGGAAACACCATATATTTT | CASSKERGCTGNTIYF
- | TRBJ1-2 | TRBV5-1 | TRBD1 | TGCGCCAGCAGCTTGTTTGGGGTTAGGACAGGGGGCTCGGACTATGGCTACACCTTC | CASSLFGVRTGGSDYGYTF
- | TRBJ1-1 | TRBV6-5 | - | TGTGCCAGCAGTTCTCATACGGAGGGCACTGAAGCTTTCTTT | CASSSHTEGTEAFF
once | TRBJ1-1 | TRBV11-1 | - | TGTGCCAGCAGCCGTAGGAGGGGGGTCACTGAAGCTTTCTTT | CASSRRRGVTEAFF
- | TRBJ2-1 | TRBV18 | - | TGTGCCAGCTCACCACCGATTGGGAATGAGCAGTTCTTC | CASSPPIGNEQFF
- | TRBJ2-7 | TRBV30 | - | TGTGCCTGGAGTGGGACAGCAAGCCAGCAGTACTTC | CAWSGTASQQYF
- | TRBJ2-2 | TRBV14 | - | TGTGCCAGCAGCCAAGGTCGTATCCCGGTCGGGGAGCTGTTTTTT | CASSQGRIPVGELFF
- | TRBJ1-5 | TRBV19 | - | TGTGCCAGTAGTATAATTGGACGGCGCGAGCCCCAGCATTTT | CASSIIGRREPQHF
- | TRBJ1-5 | TRBV5-1 | - | TGCGCCAGCAGCCCCGAGGACATGCTTAGCAATCAGCCCCAGCATTTT | CASSPEDMLSNQPQHF
- | TRBJ2-6 | TRBV7-8 | - | TGTGCCAGCAGCTTGGGGGCGATCTCTGGGGCCAACGTCCTGACTTTC | CASSLGAISGANVLTF
- | TRBJ2-7 | TRBV7-9 | TRBD1 | TGTGCCAGCAGCCAAAAGGGGGCAGGGGGCGACGAGCAGTACTTC | CASSQKGAGGDEQYF
few | TRBJ2-6 | TRBV30 | - | TGTGCCTGGGGGGACAACTCTGGGGCCAACGTCCTGACTTTC | CAWGDNSGANVLTF
- | TRBJ1-5 | TRBV2 | - | TGTGCCAGCAAGGGGTGGCCAGGACTGAATAATCAGCCCCAGCATTTT | CASKGWPGLNNQPQHF
- | TRBJ2-3 | TRBV9 | - | TGTGCCAGCAGCCCACGGAGCAGCACAGATACGCAGTATTTT | CASSPRSSTDTQYF
- | TRBJ2-3 | TRBV7-2 | TRBD2 | TGTGCCAGCAGCCGAACTAGCGGGGGGGCAGGTGATACGCAGTATTTT | CASSRTSGGAGDTQYF
- | TRBJ2-7 | TRBV2 | - | TGTGCCAGCAGTGAAAACCGTTTCAATTCCTACGAGCAGTACTTC | CASSENRFNSYEQYF
- | TRBJ2-5 | TRBV23-1 | TRBD2 | TGCGCCAGCAGTCAATATCGGGCCCTAGCGGGAGGGCCTGATGAGACCCAGTACTTC | CASSQYRALAGGPDETQYF
once | TRBJ2-5 | TRBV30 | - | TGTGCCTGGAGCCTAGACATCCAAGAGACCCAGTACTTC | CAWSLDIQETQYF
- | TRBJ1-1 | TRBV7-6 | TRBD1 | TGTGCCAGCAGCTTAGCTCAGGGGGCTGAAGCTTTCTTT | CASSLAQGAEAFF
- | TRBJ1-6 | TRBV10-2 | - | TGCGCCAGCACTAGTAATTCACCCCTCCACTTT | CASTSNSPLHF
- | TRBJ2-3 | TRBV5-1 | - | TGCGCCAGCAGTCCGGGGGCCCTCAGCGGTACAGATACGCAGTATTTT | CASSPGALSGTDTQYF
- | TRBJ2-2 | TRBV2 | TRBD1 | TGTGCCAGCAGTGTACAGGGGGCCAACACCGGGGAGCTGTTTTTT | CASSVQGANTGELFF
- | TRBJ2-1 | TRBV7-9 | TRBD1 | TGTGCCAGCAGCTTAGGGGCCCGAGGCCAGGGGGACCCCAATGAGCAGTTCTTC | CASSLGARGQGDPNEQFF
- | TRBJ2-5 | TRBV7-6 | - | TGTGCCAGCAGCTTGCAAGAGACCCAGTACTTC | CASSLQETQYF
- | TRBJ2-3 | TRBV4-3 | - | TGCGCCAGCAGCGAGACTAACGACGCAGATACGCAGTATTTT | CASSETNDADTQYF
- | TRBJ2-7 | TRBV11-3 | - | TGTGCCAGCAGCTTATCCCCCAAGCAGTACTTC | CASSLSPKQYF
- | TRBJ1-1 | TRBV7-9 | TRBD1 | TGTGCCAGCAGCTTACAGCAGGGGGGAGGTACTGAAGCTTTCTTT | CASSLQQGGGTEAFF
- | TRBJ1-6 | TRBV7-3 | - | TGTGCCAGCAGCTTTACTGGCAGGTCACCCCTCCACTTT | CASSFTGRSPLHF
few | TRBJ1-1 | TRBV19 | TRBD1 | TGTGCCAGTAGTAAAGGCCCGGACAGGGAGGGCACTGAAGCTTTCTTT | CASSKGPDREGTEAFF
- | TRBJ1-1 | TRBV18 | TRBD1 | TGTGCCAGCTCATCCTCAGGGGGCACTGAAGCTTTCTTT | CASSSSGGTEAFF
- | TRBJ1-5 | TRBV18 | TRBD1 | TGTGCCAGCTCACAGGACAGGTTCAATCAGCCCCAGCATTTT | CASSQDRFNQPQHF
- | TRBJ2-1 | TRBV18 | - | TGTGCCAGCTCACCACTTAGTCAACTGGTGGGCGATGAGCAGTTCTTC | CASSPLSQLVGDEQFF
once | TRBJ1-2 | TRBV30 | - | TGTGCCTGGAGTGAAAACAGGGCCTATGGCTACACCTTC | CAWSENRAYGYTF
- | TRBJ2-5 | TRBV5-6 | - | TGTGCCAGCAGCTTGCGGCGGACGTACCAAGAGACCCAGTACTTC | CASSLRRTYQETQYF
- | TRBJ2-6 | TRBV5-4 | - | TGTGCCAGCAGCGGCTGGACAGCCGCCTCTGGGGCCAACGTCCTGACTTTC | CASSGWTAASGANVLTF
- | TRBJ1-5 | TRBV28 | - | TGTGCCAGCAGTTTAGTTACTAGCAATCAGCCCCAGCATTTT | CASSLVTSNQPQHF
- | TRBJ2-7 | TRBV11-2 | TRBD1 | TGTGCCAGCAGCTTAGCCGGGACAGTCTCCTACGAGCAGTACTTC | CASSLAGTVSYEQYF
- | TRBJ1-2 | TRBV19 | - | TGTACACGGTGTGGGAGACGGGGGGCCAACTATGGCTACACCTTC | CTRCGRRGANYGYTF
- | TRBJ1-4 | TRBV4-1 | TRBD1 | TGCGCCAGCAGCCAAGAAAAAGGGGACAGGAGGAAAAGGGTGTTTTTT | CASSQEKGDRRKRVFF
- | TRBJ1-2 | TRBV19 | - | TGTGCCAGTAGTATTAAGGGAACCTATGGCTACACCTTC | CASSIKGTYGYTF
once | TRBJ1-4 | TRBV6-5 | TRBD1 | TGTGCCAGCAGAACACAGGGGGCAGGGGAAAAACTGTTTTTT | CASRTQGAGEKLFF
- | TRBJ2-7 | TRBV28 | TRBD1 | TGTGCCAGCAGTTTTGATTACTCTCCCGCTCGTACGGGACAGGGGGCCTACGAGCAGTACTTC | CASSFDYSPARTGQGAYEQYF
- | TRBJ1-4 | TRBV10-3 | - | TGTGCCATCAGTGAGACTCACAGGGTTAAGTGGAATGAAAAACTGTTTTTT | CAISETHRVKWNEKLFF
- | TRBJ1-1 | TRBV2 | - | TGTGCCAGCAGTGTTCGCTTGAACACTGAAGCTTTCTTT | CASSVRLNTEAFF
- | TRBJ1-4 | TRBV7-9 | - | TGTGCCAGCAGCCCGGAGGGCCTGCTACGAAAACTGTTTTTT | CASSPEGLLRKLFF
few | TRBJ1-2 | TRBV10-1 | - | TGCGCCAGCAGTAGAACAGCTAACTATGGCTACACCTTC | CASSRTANYGYTF
- | TRBJ1-6 | TRBV28 | - | TGTGCCAGCAGTTTACAGACCCGTTCATCCCTCCACTTT | CASSLQTRSSLHF
- | TRBJ1-1 | TRBV6-1 | - | TGTGCCAGCAGTAACAGCACTGAAGCTTTCTTT | CASSNSTEAFF